This T cell receptor (beta chain) was profiled in a study of blood T cell repertoires in COVID-19. Whole-study context: The cDNA or gDNA used as material had been derived from T cells, B-cell-depleted T cells, or PBMCs.

Generated by immunoSEQ multiplex PCR, the TCRdb table keeps only in-frame clones and is missing some. The data contain some 350,000 clones, about 88% of them singletons. Seattle's enrolled individuals joined amid active infection and were then monitored longitudinally. The specimen sequenced was peripheral blood. The origin of this receptor is a woman in her 70s with COVID-19, enrolled during active disease.

The CDR3 coding sequence is TGTGCCAGCAGTGAAGGGGGGCGGGAGCGAAACACTGAAGCTTTCTTT. It specifies CASSEGGRERNTEAFF. The chain employs TRBV6-1 and TRBJ1-1; D is possibly TRBD1 (6 bases). The germline gives CDR1 MNHNS, CDR2 SASEGT. The V gene lost 1 base and the J gene lost 2 bases, with 14 bases spanning the gap. CDR3 size: 16 residues.